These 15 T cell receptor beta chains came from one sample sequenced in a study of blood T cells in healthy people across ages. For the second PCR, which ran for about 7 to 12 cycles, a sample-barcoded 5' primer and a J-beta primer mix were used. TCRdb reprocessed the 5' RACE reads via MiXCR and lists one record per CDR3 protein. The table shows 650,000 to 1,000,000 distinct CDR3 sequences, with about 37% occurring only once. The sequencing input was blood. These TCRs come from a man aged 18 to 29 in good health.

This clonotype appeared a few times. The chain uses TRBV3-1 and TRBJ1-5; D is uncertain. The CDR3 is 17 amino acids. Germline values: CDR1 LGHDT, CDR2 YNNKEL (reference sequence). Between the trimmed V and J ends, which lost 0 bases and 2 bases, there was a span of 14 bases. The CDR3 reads CASSQDMRDRGNQPQHF. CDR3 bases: TGTGCCAGCAGCCAAGATATGAGGGATCGGGGCAATCAGCCCCAGCATTTT.

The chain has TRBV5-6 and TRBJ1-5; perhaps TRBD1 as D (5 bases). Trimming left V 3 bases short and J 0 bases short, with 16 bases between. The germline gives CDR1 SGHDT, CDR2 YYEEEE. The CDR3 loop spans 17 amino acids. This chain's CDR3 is CASSSLGGTNSNQPQHF. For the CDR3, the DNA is TGTGCCAGCAGCTCCCTGGGGGGTACCAATAGCAATCAGCCCCAGCATTTT.

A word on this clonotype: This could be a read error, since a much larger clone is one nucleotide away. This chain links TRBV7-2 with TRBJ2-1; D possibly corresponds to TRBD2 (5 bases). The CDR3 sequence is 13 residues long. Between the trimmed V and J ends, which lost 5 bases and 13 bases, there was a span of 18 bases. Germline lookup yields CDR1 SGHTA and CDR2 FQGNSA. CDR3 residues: CASSPQTRRTQFF. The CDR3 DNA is TGTGCCAGCAGCCCCCAAACGCGGAGGACCCAGTTCTTC.

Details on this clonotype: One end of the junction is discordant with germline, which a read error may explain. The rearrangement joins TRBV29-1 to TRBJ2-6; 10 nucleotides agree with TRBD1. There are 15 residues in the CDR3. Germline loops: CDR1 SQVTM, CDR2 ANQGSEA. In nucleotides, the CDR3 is TGCAGCGTTGAGGGGACAGGGGCTGGGGCCAACGTCCTGGCTTTC. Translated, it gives CSVEGTGAGANVLAF.

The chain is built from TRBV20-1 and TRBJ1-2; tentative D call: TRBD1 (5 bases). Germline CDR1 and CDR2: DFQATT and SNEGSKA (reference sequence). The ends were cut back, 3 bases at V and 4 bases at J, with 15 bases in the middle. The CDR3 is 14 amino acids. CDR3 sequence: CSARAPGDLYGYTF. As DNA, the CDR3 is TGCAGTGCTAGGGCTCCCGGGGACCTCTATGGCTACACCTTC.

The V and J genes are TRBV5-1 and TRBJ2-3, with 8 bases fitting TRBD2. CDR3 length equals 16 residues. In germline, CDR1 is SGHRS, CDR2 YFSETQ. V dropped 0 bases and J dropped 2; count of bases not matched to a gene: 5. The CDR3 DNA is TGCGCCAGCAGCTTGGTCTCGGGGGGGAACACAGATACGCAGTATTTT. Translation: CASSLVSGGNTDTQYF.

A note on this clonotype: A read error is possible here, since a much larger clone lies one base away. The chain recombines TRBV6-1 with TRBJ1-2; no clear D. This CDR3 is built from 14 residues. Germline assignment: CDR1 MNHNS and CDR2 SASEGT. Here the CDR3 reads CVSSESEGTYGYTF. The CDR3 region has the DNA TGTGTCAGCAGTGAATCAGAGGGTACCTATGGCTACACCTTC.

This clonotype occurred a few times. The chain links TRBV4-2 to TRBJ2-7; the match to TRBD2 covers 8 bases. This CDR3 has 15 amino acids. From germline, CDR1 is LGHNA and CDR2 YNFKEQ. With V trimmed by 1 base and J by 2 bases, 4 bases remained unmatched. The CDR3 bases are TGTGCCAGCAGCCAAGGTCGGGGGGGACCCTACGAGCAGTACTTC. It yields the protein CASSQGRGGPYEQYF.

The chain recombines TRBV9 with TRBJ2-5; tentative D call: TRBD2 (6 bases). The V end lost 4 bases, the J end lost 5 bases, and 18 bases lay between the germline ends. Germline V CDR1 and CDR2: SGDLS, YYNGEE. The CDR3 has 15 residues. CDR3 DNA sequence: TGTGCCAGCAGCCCCACGACTAGTTTGTGGGAGACCCAGTACTTC. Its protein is CASSPTTSLWETQYF.

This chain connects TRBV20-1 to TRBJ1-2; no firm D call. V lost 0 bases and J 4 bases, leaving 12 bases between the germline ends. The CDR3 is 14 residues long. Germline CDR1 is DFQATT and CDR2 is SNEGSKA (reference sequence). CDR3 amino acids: CSARDRVNSYGYTF. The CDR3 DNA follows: TGCAGTGCTAGAGATCGGGTCAACAGCTATGGCTACACCTTC.

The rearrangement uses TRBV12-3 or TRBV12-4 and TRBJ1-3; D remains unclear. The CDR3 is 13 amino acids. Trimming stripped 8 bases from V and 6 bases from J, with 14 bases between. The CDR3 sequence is CASRSPGENTIYF. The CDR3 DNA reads TGTGCCAGCCGCTCTCCCGGGGAAAACACCATATATTTT.

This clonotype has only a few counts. Here the CDR3 reads CASSLVRVDTQYF. CDR3 bases: TGCGCCAGCAGCTTGGTCCGGGTAGATACGCAGTATTTT. The chain links TRBV5-1 to TRBJ2-3; D call uncertain. With 0 bases removed from V and 5 bases from J, the gap between germline ends came to 7 bases. This CDR3 spans 13 amino acids. Germline loops: CDR1 SGHRS, CDR2 YFSETQ.

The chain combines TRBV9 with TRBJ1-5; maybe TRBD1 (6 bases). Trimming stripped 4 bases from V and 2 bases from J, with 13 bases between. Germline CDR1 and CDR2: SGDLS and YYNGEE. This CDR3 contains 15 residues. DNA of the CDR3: TGTGCCAGCAGCAGGGAGGGGGGGCGCAATCAGCCCCAGCATTTT. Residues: CASSREGGRNQPQHF.

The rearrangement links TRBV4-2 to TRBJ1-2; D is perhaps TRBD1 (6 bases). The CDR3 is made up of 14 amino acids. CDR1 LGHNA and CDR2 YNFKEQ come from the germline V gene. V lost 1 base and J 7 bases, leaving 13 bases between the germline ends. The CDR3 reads CASSQGNRAGGYTF. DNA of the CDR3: TGTGCCAGCAGCCAAGGCAACAGGGCAGGTGGCTACACCTTC.

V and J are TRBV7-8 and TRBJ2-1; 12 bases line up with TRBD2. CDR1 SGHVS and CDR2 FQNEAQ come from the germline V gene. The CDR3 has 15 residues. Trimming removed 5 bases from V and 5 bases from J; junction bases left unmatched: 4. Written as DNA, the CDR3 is TGTGCCAGCAGCGGACTAGCGGGGATAGACAATGAGCAGTTCTTC. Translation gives CASSGLAGIDNEQFF.